Shown below are 18 T cell receptor beta chains from a single sample sequenced in a study of T cell changes during pregnancy in multiple sclerosis. TCRdb's table, derived via immunoSEQ multiplex PCR, lists solely in-frame clones and lacks some. The sample holds about 50,000 clones; around 87% are singletons and the top ten take just over 5%. The sequenced sample was peripheral blood, obtained after pregnancy. Receptors originate from a female donor in good health, enrolled as a control in a pregnancy study.

This clone was observed a single time. V usage is TRBV2 and J usage is TRBJ2-3; D is perhaps TRBD1 (6 bases). The CDR3 spans 14 residues. Germline-derived CDR1 and CDR2 are SNHLY and FYNNEI. The V and J ends lost 7 bases and 0 bases respectively, with 11 bases between them. Here the CDR3 reads CASIEGQSTDTQYF. CDR3 DNA sequence: TGTGCCAGCATCGAGGGACAAAGCACAGATACGCAGTATTTT.

The chain recombines TRBV6-6 with TRBJ2-7, with 9 bases lining up with TRBD1. This CDR3 has 13 amino acids. Germline V gene sequence: CDR1 MNHNY, CDR2 SVGAGI (reference sequence). V was pared by 8 bases and J by 3 bases, with 5 bases of the junction left unmatched. Here the CDR3 reads CASLTGGSYEQYF. The CDR3 DNA sequence: TGTGCCAGCCTTACAGGGGGCAGCTACGAGCAGTACTTC.

The V and J genes are TRBV7-3 and TRBJ2-2, with 9 bases matching TRBD1. The V gene end was trimmed by 5 bases and the J gene end by 0 bases; junction bases not matched to a gene: 1. Germline V gene lookup returns CDR1 SGHTA and CDR2 FQGTGA. CDR3 size: 15 residues. CDR3 amino acids: CASSDRGSNTGELFF. CDR3 coding DNA: TGTGCCAGCAGCGACAGGGGGTCGAACACCGGGGAGCTGTTTTTT.

V gene TRBV5-1 combines with J gene TRBJ1-1; possible D gene TRBD1, 5 bases. The ends were cut back, 5 bases at V and 3 bases at J, with 14 bases in the middle. Looked up from germline, CDR1 is SGHRS and CDR2 is YFSETQ. This CDR3 contains 14 residues. CDR3 loop: CASRREGAHTEAFF. Here the CDR3 DNA reads TGCGCCAGCAGAAGGGAAGGGGCCCACACTGAAGCTTTCTTT.

The chain combines TRBV14 with TRBJ2-5; 7 positions match TRBD2. The V gene's germline CDR1 is SGHDN and CDR2 FVKESK. V gave up 0 bases and J gave up 1 base; unmatched junction bases: 5. This CDR3 contains 16 residues. The CDR3 loop reads CASSQDGEGTQETQYF. CDR3 bases: TGTGCCAGCAGCCAAGATGGGGAGGGAACCCAAGAGACCCAGTACTTC.

V is TRBV2 and J is TRBJ2-6; possible D gene TRBD2, 6 bases. CDR1 and CDR2 (germline): SNHLY, FYNNEI. This CDR3 has 15 amino acids. Trimming removed 5 bases from V and 3 bases from J, with 11 bases in between. CDR3 DNA: TGTGCCAGCAGTCAAACGGGGGTTGGGGCCAACGTCCTGACTTTC. It specifies CASSQTGVGANVLTF.

The genes are TRBV2 and TRBJ2-7; D unresolved. In germline, CDR1 is SNHLY, CDR2 FYNNEI. The CDR3 extends over 13 amino acids. V was shortened by 6 bases and J by 0 bases, with 9 bases between the two germline ends. The CDR3 here is CASRSADSYEQYF. The CDR3 DNA follows: TGTGCCAGCAGGTCTGCGGACTCCTACGAGCAGTACTTC.

The chain employs TRBV19 and TRBJ1-6; D unclear. The ends were cut back, 5 bases at V and 12 bases at J, with 14 bases in the middle. The CDR3 contains 13 residues. Germline CDR1 and CDR2: LNHDA and SQIVND (reference sequence). The CDR3 region is CASSDSPGIPLHF. Written as DNA, the CDR3 is TGTGCCAGTAGTGACTCTCCGGGGATACCCCTCCACTTT.

The chain carries TRBV6-1 and TRBJ1-5, with 7 bases that match TRBD1. The V gene's germline CDR1 is MNHNS and CDR2 SASEGT. CDR3 length: 17 amino acids. With 4 bases clipped from V and 4 bases from J, the junction kept 13 bases outside the gene matches. In nucleotides, the CDR3 is TGTGCCAGCAGTGTCCCCTCCGGGACAGCCTATAATCAGCCCCAGCATTTT. It translates to CASSVPSGTAYNQPQHF.

The chain employs TRBV29-1 and TRBJ2-7, with TRBD2 as a possible D gene (6 bases). CDR3 length: 16 amino acids. Per germline, CDR1 SQVTM and CDR2 ANQGSEA. Deletions cut 4 bases from V and 1 base from J, with 20 bases between. In nucleotides, the CDR3 is TGCAGCGTTGGCGGGGCTAGCCTGGGGATTTCCTACGAGCAGTACTTC. Encoded protein: CSVGGASLGISYEQYF.

J is TRBJ1-3 and V is TRBV30, with a weak D call TRBD1 (5 bases). There are 14 residues in the CDR3. The V gene lost 1 base and the J gene lost 4 bases, with 11 bases spanning the gap. CDR1 GTSNPN and CDR2 SVGIG come from the germline V gene (reference sequence). For the CDR3, the DNA is TGTGCCTGGAGTGAAGGGGTATCCGGAAACACCATATATTTT. Translation: CAWSEGVSGNTIYF.

This chain uses TRBV5-1 with TRBJ2-1; a possible D gene is TRBD2 (6 bases). This CDR3 region has 15 residues. With 6 bases removed from V and 7 bases from J, the gap between germline ends came to 20 bases. Germline V gene lookup returns CDR1 SGHRS and CDR2 YFSETQ. The CDR3 spells CASTDPRSGGNEQFF. CDR3 DNA: TGCGCCAGCACGGACCCGAGGTCCGGGGGTAATGAGCAGTTCTTC.

CDR3 in amino acids: CASSFLRGGYGYTF. The DNA for the CDR3 is TGTGCCAGCAGTTTTCTACGCGGTGGCTATGGCTACACCTTC. This rearrangement joins TRBV28 to TRBJ1-2; no clear D gene. Germline V gene data show CDR1 as MDHEN and CDR2 as SYDVKM. The CDR3 contains 14 residues. The V end was cut by 3 bases, the J end by 4 bases, with 12 bases between.

The chain links TRBV27 to TRBJ2-3, with 9 bases matching TRBD2. This CDR3 has 15 amino acids. After removal of 5 bases from V and 3 bases from J, the junction contained 6 bases not matched to a gene. The germline gives CDR1 MNHEY, CDR2 SMNVEV (reference sequence). This CDR3 is CASSQVAGATDTQYF. The CDR3 DNA follows: TGTGCCAGCAGTCAGGTAGCGGGAGCAACAGATACGCAGTATTTT.

The chain is built from TRBV28 and TRBJ1-1; 11 positions match TRBD1. Trimming removed 1 base from V and 4 bases from J; junction bases left unmatched: 8. CDR3 size: 17 residues. In germline, CDR1 is MDHEN, CDR2 SYDVKM. The CDR3 DNA sequence: TGTGCCAGCAGTTTATTGAAGACCGGGACAGGGGGCACTGAAGCTTTCTTT. Residues: CASSLLKTGTGGTEAFF.

This rearrangement joins TRBV10-2 to TRBJ2-7; possibly TRBD1 for D (5 bases). V lost 7 bases and J 6 bases, leaving 19 bases between the germline ends. This CDR3 has 14 residues. The germline CDR1 and CDR2 sequences are WSHSY and SAAADI. The CDR3 DNA is TGCGCCAGCATCACAGATACCCAGGGCGCCGAGCAGTACTTC. Translating gives CASITDTQGAEQYF.

The rearrangement joins TRBV29-1 to TRBJ2-5; 7 positions agree with TRBD1. The CDR3 length is 11 residues. V shed 7 bases, J shed 4 bases, and the junction held 3 bases outside the gene matches. In germline, CDR1 is SQVTM, CDR2 ANQGSEA. The CDR3 loop is CSAEGAETQYF. For the CDR3, the DNA is TGCAGCGCCGAGGGGGCAGAGACCCAGTACTTC.

A remark on this clone: An end of the junction differs from the germline gene, which may be a read error. The rearrangement links TRBV2 to TRBJ1-1, with TRBD1 matching 8 bases. The CDR3 length is 14 residues. Per germline, CDR1 SNHLY and CDR2 FYNNEI. The CDR3: CASSPRTGNAEAFF. The CDR3 DNA reads as TGTGCCAGCAGTCCCCGGACAGGGAACGCTGAAGCTTTCTTT.